Described below is a single TCR beta chain sequence and its context. Which antigen it targets is not known. No base quality information exists; no much larger clone differs at one position. TCR cDNA was synthesized by 5'RACE template switching, which introduced a universal primer site and unique molecular identifiers. Priming for cDNA synthesis came from both the TCR alpha and TCR beta constant segments. Two PCR steps were used to amplify libraries, with sample barcodes and sequencing adapters being added in the second step. Sequencing of libraries was performed on Illumina HiSeq 2500 (2x100 bp) or NovaSeq (2x150 bp). The paper's data handling went like this. MIGEC was used to demultiplex reads and collapse the reads into UMI consensus sequences, and MiXCR was used for V(D)J alignment. Vaccine-responding clonotypes were defined with edgeR using replicate PBMC samples, requiring FDR below 0.01 and a log2 fold change above 5 up to day 15. Each bulk clonotype was labeled CD4 or CD8 based on which sequenced repertoire, CD4 or CD8, contained the clonotype at higher abundance. TCRdb handled the public reads itself, with Q25 trimming in fastp and clone calling in MiXCR, and kept productive beta chains. Each CDR3 protein appears once, grouped with its most common genes and DNA. These V and J calls derive from TCRdb rather than the authors' analysis. The sample table shows approximately 550,000 distinct CDR3 sequences, and about 13% are seen once. The top ten clonotypes cover around an eighth of the sample.

The data were obtained in a study of T cells after yellow fever vaccination (dated by TCRdb to between 2019 and 2020). Background for the entire study: The SMART-Seq v4 Ultra Low Input RNA kit was used to prepare libraries from fractions with low cell numbers. Two healthy male donors, one aged 18 to 29 and one aged 30 to 39 years, were included in the cohort. Bulk TCR alpha and beta repertoires were sequenced longitudinally to track T-cell clones before and after primary and booster YFV17D yellow fever vaccination. Bulk PBMC replicates and cell subsets were isolated from blood drawn at multiple timepoints before and after both primary and secondary immunization.

The treatment or condition label, read with the paper, signifies: live attenuated yellow fever vaccine strain. Two biological replicates of bulk PBMCs were collected at each blood-draw timepoint. PBMCs were isolated from peripheral blood using a standard Ficoll-Paque protocol. TriZol was used to extract RNA from bulk PBMCs, from CD4 and CD8 fractions, and from dextramer-positive and dextramer-negative fractions. Results the study describes overall, beyond this receptor: Computational filtering was required because FACS-sorted repertoires could contain abundant contaminating clonotypes from the bulk population. A small share of clonotypes was detected in both CD4 and CD8 compartments, with the overlap likely arising from convergent recombination. The study included only a couple of donors, which limits how far the findings can be generalized. The secondary T-cell response was weaker than the primary response but faster, peaking on day 5 instead of day 15. After the booster, most of the clones that had expanded following primary vaccination were detected again (almost 98% of CD4 and roughly nine tenths of CD8), which suggests that memory was broadly maintained.

The receptor's source is a man aged 30 to 45 who received the YFV17D yellow fever vaccine. Sample: PBMCs, taken on the day of the yellow fever booster vaccination.

The DNA reads TGCGCCAGCAGCTTTGGCGGGACAGGGATAGAGACCCAGTACTTC. Its protein reads: CASSFGGTGIETQYF. This chain is built from TRBV5-1 and TRBJ2-5, and 9 junction bases match TRBD1. In the germline V gene, CDR1 corresponds to SGHRS and CDR2 to YFSETQ. Trimming takes 2 bases off V and 4 bases off J; junction bases not matched to a gene: 6. Including the terminal cysteine and phenylalanine, the CDR3 comprises 15 residues. Of all the DNA, just the CDR3 is kept, 45 bases in frame from base 1.